Shown below are 19 T cell receptor beta chains from a single sample sequenced in a study of blood T cell repertoires in COVID-19. Measured with immunoSEQ multiplex PCR; TCRdb has only the in-frame clones, and not every one. This sample carries around 300,000 clones, about 86% of them seen once, and the ten largest clones take less than 2.5%. The sequencing input was peripheral blood. These receptors all stem from a young woman who had recovered from COVID-19.

The chain recombines TRBV3-1 (or the pseudogene TRBV3-2) with TRBJ2-5; 7 nucleotides align to TRBD1. CDR3 length equals 16 residues. Germline loops: CDR1 LGHDT, CDR2 YNNKEL (reference sequence). With 3 bases clipped from V and 4 bases from J, the junction kept 11 bases outside the gene matches. The CDR3, as DNA: TGTGCCAGCAGCCACGCAGGGGGTTTCGAAGGAGAGACCCAGTACTTC. It encodes CASSHAGGFEGETQYF.

This clone was seen a single time. The chain combines TRBV19 with TRBJ2-1, with 9 bases lining up with TRBD2. The V gene end was trimmed by 0 bases and the J gene end by 6 bases; junction bases not matched to a gene: 6. CDR1 is LNHDA, CDR2 SQIVND, per germline (reference sequence). The CDR3 is 16 residues long. CDR3 sequence (DNA): TGTGCCAGTAGTATAGATTCTCCTAGCGGGATCAATGAGCAGTTCTTC. Encoded protein: CASSIDSPSGINEQFF.

The chain is built from TRBV2 and TRBJ2-7; TRBD2 might be the D (5 bases). The V end was cut by 3 bases, the J end by 4 bases, with 13 bases between. The CDR3 has 14 amino acids. Per the germline V gene, CDR1 is SNHLY and CDR2 is FYNNEI. CDR3 in DNA: TGTGCCAGCAGTGAGCAAGGGTCGGGGTACGAGCAGTACTTC. Residues: CASSEQGSGYEQYF.

The rearrangement joins TRBV19 to TRBJ1-2; 10 bases are shared with TRBD1. Germline V gene data show CDR1 as LNHDA and CDR2 as SQIVND (reference sequence). The ends lost 5 bases at V and 3 bases at J; junction bases unmatched: 6. This CDR3 has 15 amino acids. CDR3 in DNA: TGTGCCAGTAGTTTCGCCGGGACAGGGGACTATGGCTACACCTTC. Translated, it gives CASSFAGTGDYGYTF.

The genes are TRBV11-2 and TRBJ2-2, with D possibly TRBD2 on 5 matching bases. Germline V gene lookup returns CDR1 SGHAT and CDR2 FQNNGV. The CDR3 is made up of 15 amino acids. The V end was cut by 0 bases, the J end by 4 bases, with 9 bases between. CDR3 protein: CASSLDRSGTGELFF. The DNA of the CDR3 is TGTGCCAGCAGCTTAGATCGAAGCGGCACCGGGGAGCTGTTTTTT.

J is TRBJ2-2 and V is TRBV29-1, with D perhaps TRBD1 (6 bases). Per the germline V gene, CDR1 is SQVTM and CDR2 is ANQGSEA. Deletions cut 7 bases from V and 5 bases from J, with 14 bases between. The CDR3 spans 13 residues. The CDR3 nucleotides read TGCAGCGCTACCGAGGGGGTAACCGGGGAGCTGTTTTTT. Protein: CSATEGVTGELFF.

The rearrangement uses TRBV4-2 and TRBJ2-7, with D possibly matching TRBD2 (5 bases). This CDR3 is 18 amino acids long. Germline lookup yields CDR1 LGHNA and CDR2 YNFKEQ. Trimming left V 1 base short and J 0 bases short, with 19 bases between. The CDR3 reads CASSQVLPRTGSSYEQYF. In DNA, the CDR3 is TGTGCCAGCAGCCAAGTCCTACCTAGGACGGGGAGCTCCTACGAGCAGTACTTC.

The chain carries TRBV18 and TRBJ2-7; 7 nucleotides match TRBD1. Germline values: CDR1 KGHSH, CDR2 LQKENI. V gave up 5 bases and J gave up 7 bases; unmatched junction bases: 14. The CDR3 covers 15 residues. The DNA for the CDR3 is TGTGCCAGCTCAAATGACAGGGAAACCCTCTGGGAGCAGTACTTC. It is translated as CASSNDRETLWEQYF.

The J gene is TRBJ2-1, the V gene TRBV6-6; D unclear. The CDR3 contains 12 residues. Germline values: CDR1 MNHNY, CDR2 SVGAGI (reference sequence). Between the trimmed V and J ends, which lost 7 bases and 9 bases, there was a span of 13 bases. CDR3 region: CASTSVGGEQFF. DNA for the CDR3: TGTGCCAGCACCTCCGTCGGTGGTGAGCAGTTCTTC.

This sequence joins TRBV24-1 and TRBJ2-3, with 13 bases that match TRBD2. The CDR3 extends over 16 amino acids. Per the germline V gene, CDR1 is KGHDR and CDR2 is SFDVKD. Trimming removed 4 bases from V and 5 bases from J; junction bases left unmatched: 5. CDR3 bases: TGTGCCACCAGTGAAGGACTAGCGGGAGTCATAGATACGCAGTATTTT. Protein product: CATSEGLAGVIDTQYF.

This chain uses TRBV5-1 with TRBJ1-2, with 12 bases that match TRBD1. The germline V gene encodes CDR1 SGHRS and CDR2 YFSETQ. The CDR3 spans 14 residues. V shed 6 bases and J 5 bases; nucleotides not matched to a gene: 5. The CDR3: CASNPGQGAYGYTF. For the CDR3, the DNA is TGCGCCAGCAACCCGGGACAGGGGGCTTATGGCTACACCTTC.

This chain joins TRBV6-1 and TRBJ1-2, with D perhaps TRBD1 (5 bases). The CDR3 loop spans 15 amino acids. Trimming cost V 1 base and J 4 bases, with 13 bases left between them. The germline gives CDR1 MNHNS, CDR2 SASEGT. Here the CDR3 reads CASSEVIKGLYGYTF. DNA of the CDR3: TGTGCCAGCAGTGAAGTGATCAAGGGACTCTATGGCTACACCTTC.

The rearrangement joins TRBV4-2 to TRBJ2-3, with 9 bases aligning to TRBD2. The CDR3 spans 13 residues. With 5 bases clipped from V and 7 bases from J, the junction kept 4 bases outside the gene matches. In germline, CDR1 is LGHNA, CDR2 YNFKEQ. The CDR3 region has the DNA TGTGCCAGCAGCGGACTAGCGCTGTATACGCAGTATTTT. It yields the protein CASSGLALYTQYF.

This clone was counted a single time. This chain uses TRBV7-2 with TRBJ2-7; 8 bases are a match to TRBD2. CDR1 is SGHTA and CDR2 is FQGNSA in the germline V gene. The CDR3 has 15 amino acids. V lost 3 bases, J lost 3 bases, and 7 bases stayed unmatched. CDR3 region: CASSFTSGSNYEQYF. The CDR3 coding sequence is TGTGCCAGCAGCTTCACCAGCGGGAGCAACTACGAGCAGTACTTC.

The chain carries TRBV20-1 and TRBJ2-7; D gene unclear. Germline V CDR1 and CDR2: DFQATT, SNEGSKA (reference sequence). The CDR3 covers 11 residues. V lost 1 base and J lost 3, with 4 bases in between. The CDR3 region is CSARVSYEQYF. The CDR3 DNA sequence: TGCAGTGCTAGAGTTAGCTACGAGCAGTACTTC.

V and J are TRBV5-1 and TRBJ2-5, with 7 bases lining up with TRBD2. Germline CDR1 reads SGHRS; CDR2 reads YFSETQ. The CDR3 consists of 15 residues. Germline trimming cut 0 bases from V and 2 bases from J; bases unmatched to any gene: 4. The CDR3 reads CASSLVPGGQETQYF. CDR3 sequence (DNA): TGCGCCAGCAGCTTGGTTCCCGGGGGGCAAGAGACCCAGTACTTC.

The gene calls are TRBV2 and TRBJ2-1, with 7 bases lining up with TRBD1. V lost 6 bases, J lost 7 bases, and 12 bases stayed unmatched. Germline CDR1 SNHLY, CDR2 FYNNEI. The CDR3 covers 15 residues. The CDR3 reads CASRIQGIGVNEQFF. The CDR3 nucleotides are TGTGCCAGCAGGATACAGGGGATCGGTGTGAATGAGCAGTTCTTC.

This rearrangement joins TRBV5-1 to TRBJ2-5, with D maybe TRBD1 (6 bases). V lost 0 bases and J lost 5, with 14 bases in between. The germline V gene encodes CDR1 SGHRS and CDR2 YFSETQ. This CDR3 spans 15 amino acids. CDR3 protein: CASSLGSPRGETQYF. The CDR3 DNA sequence: TGCGCCAGCAGCTTGGGGTCGCCGAGGGGGGAGACCCAGTACTTC.

This clone was counted a single time. The rearrangement joins TRBV5-1 to TRBJ2-7, with a tentative D call TRBD2 (7 bases). CDR3 length: 18 amino acids. Germline V gene lookup returns CDR1 SGHRS and CDR2 YFSETQ. The V end lost 1 base, the J end lost 4 bases, and 24 bases lay between the germline ends. CDR3 in amino acids: CASSLQSGGAQHLYEQYF. CDR3 bases: TGCGCCAGCAGCTTGCAAAGTGGGGGGGCCCAACATCTATACGAGCAGTACTTC.